A single sample is the source of the 28 T cell receptor beta chains below, sequenced in a study of CD8 T cells in Susac syndrome. Random hexamers primed reverse transcription of about 0.5 to 1 ug RNA. TCRdb fed the immunoSEQ multiplex PCR reads into MiXCR, producing one record per CDR3 protein. The data contain 210,000 or so distinct CDR3 sequences, around 93% of them seen just once; the ten biggest clones take up around 0.15%. Sequencing was carried out using CD4+ T cells from PBMCs. The receptors shown here come from a human donor with Susac syndrome.

This chain uses TRBV7-2 with TRBJ1-2; 7 nucleotides line up with TRBD1. V was clipped by 3 bases and J by 7 bases; unmatched bases: 5. There are 13 residues in the CDR3. Germline-derived CDR1 and CDR2 are SGHTA and FQGNSA. The CDR3 coding sequence is TGTGCCAGCAGCTTCGACAGGGAGGGTGGCTACACCTTC. This encodes CASSFDREGGYTF.

The chain uses TRBV20-1 and TRBJ1-5; possibly TRBD1 for D (6 bases). CDR3 length equals 16 residues. Germline CDR1 is DFQATT and CDR2 is SNEGSKA (reference sequence). The V end was cut by 6 bases, the J end by 0 bases, with 18 bases between. The CDR3 sequence is CSAAGVTTYSNQPQHF. Here the CDR3 DNA reads TGCAGTGCAGCAGGGGTAACCACATATAGCAATCAGCCCCAGCATTTT.

A single count supports this clonotype. The chain employs TRBV9 and TRBJ2-2; TRBD2 is a possible D gene (5 bases). V was clipped by 4 bases and J by 7 bases, with 14 bases between them. This CDR3 is built from 14 residues. The V gene's germline CDR1 is SGDLS and CDR2 YYNGEE. The CDR3 nucleotides read TGTGCCAGCAGCCGATTCGACCGGGACGGGGAGCTGTTTTTT. Translated, it gives CASSRFDRDGELFF.

The CDR3 loop is CASSLAEGNTIYF. CDR3 nucleotide sequence: TGTGCCAGCAGTCTCGCGGAGGGAAACACCATATATTTT. The V and J genes are TRBV12-3 or TRBV12-4 and TRBJ1-3; D is ambiguous. The V and J ends lost 5 bases and 4 bases respectively, with 9 bases between them. This CDR3 region has 13 residues.

V gene TRBV4-1 combines with J gene TRBJ1-6, with a weak D call TRBD1 (5 bases). The germline V gene encodes CDR1 MGHRA and CDR2 YSYEKL. Trimming removed 6 bases from V and 10 bases from J, with 16 bases in between. CDR3 length equals 14 residues. The CDR3 reads CASRGDFIGSPLHF. In DNA form, the CDR3 reads TGCGCCAGCAGGGGGGATTTTATCGGGTCACCCCTCCACTTT.

The chain is built from TRBV9 and TRBJ1-3; no clear D gene. Germline CDR1 is SGDLS and CDR2 is YYNGEE. The CDR3 has 15 amino acids. V lost 0 bases and J lost 2, with 9 bases in between. CDR3 bases: TGTGCCAGCAGCGTAGGAACGGATCCTGGAAACACCATATATTTT. Protein sequence: CASSVGTDPGNTIYF.

The chain recombines TRBV9 with TRBJ2-6; 8 bases are shared with TRBD1. V lost 2 bases and J lost 3; bases outside the gene matches: 7. The CDR3 runs 17 residues. In germline, CDR1 is SGDLS, CDR2 YYNGEE. The chain's CDR3 is CASSVETGAVGANVLTF. CDR3 sequence (DNA): TGTGCCAGCAGCGTTGAGACAGGGGCGGTTGGGGCCAACGTCCTGACTTTC. Full variable domain (remainder filled in from reference TRBV9 and TRBJ2-6): DSGVTQTPKHLITATGQRVTLRCSPRSGDLSVYWYQQSLDQGLQFLIQYYNGEERAKGNILERFSAQQFPDLHSELNLSSLELGDSALYFCASSVETGAVGANVLTFGAGSRLTVL.

This clonotype was picked up one time. V gene TRBV29-1 combines with J gene TRBJ1-2; D is possibly TRBD1 (5 bases). The V gene lost 6 bases and the J gene lost 6 bases, with 20 bases spanning the gap. The CDR3 totals 14 residues. Germline values: CDR1 SQVTM, CDR2 ANQGSEA. CDR3 sequence: CSVQPLKGIDGYTF. Written as DNA, the CDR3 is TGCAGCGTACAACCCCTCAAGGGGATCGATGGCTACACCTTC.

J is TRBJ2-3 and V is TRBV12-3 or TRBV12-4, with 12 bases that match TRBD1. Trimming removed 6 bases from V and 6 bases from J; junction bases left unmatched: 10. This CDR3 contains 16 residues. CDR3 DNA sequence: TGTGCCAGCAGCTGGGGACAGGGGGCTGTTTGGGATACGCAGTATTTT. Its translation is CASSWGQGAVWDTQYF.

V and J are TRBV30 and TRBJ1-2; the D gene is possibly TRBD1 (6 bases). Germline values: CDR1 GTSNPN, CDR2 SVGIG (reference sequence). The CDR3 loop spans 11 amino acids. V lost 2 bases to trimming and J lost 8 bases, with 9 bases between them. This CDR3 reads CAWSTGGGYTF. The DNA for the CDR3 is TGTGCCTGGAGTACTGGGGGCGGCTACACCTTC.

This sequence joins TRBV5-1 and TRBJ1-2; D is undetermined. The germline V gene has CDR1 SGHRS and CDR2 YFSETQ. Between the trimmed V and J ends, which lost 0 bases and 4 bases, there was a span of 13 bases. The CDR3 loop spans 15 amino acids. CDR3 loop: CASSLADPRAYGYTF. The CDR3 nucleotides are TGCGCCAGCAGCTTGGCTGACCCACGGGCCTATGGCTACACCTTC.

This sequence joins TRBV6-5 and TRBJ2-7; TRBD2 might be the D (5 bases). This CDR3 has 12 residues. Trimming pared 8 bases from V and 5 bases from J, leaving 13 bases between. CDR1 MNHEY and CDR2 SVGAGI come from the germline V gene. CDR3 protein: CASGRGWNEQYF. The CDR3 region has the DNA TGTGCCAGCGGACGGGGATGGAACGAGCAGTACTTC.

This clonotype has a single count. This chain links TRBV7-6 with TRBJ2-7; D is possibly TRBD1 (6 bases). There are 14 residues in the CDR3. Trimming removed 0 bases from V and 2 bases from J, with 8 bases in between. The germline gives CDR1 SGHVS, CDR2 FNYEAQ. In nucleotides, the CDR3 is TGTGCCAGCAGCTTAGCGACAGGACCCTACGAGCAGTACTTC. Translation gives CASSLATGPYEQYF.

The rearrangement uses TRBV12-3 or TRBV12-4 and TRBJ2-2; D remains unclear. The V end lost 3 bases, the J end lost 2 bases, and 22 bases lay between the germline ends. The CDR3 has 19 amino acids. The CDR3 region is CASSFRSARLGFNTGELFF. CDR3 bases: TGTGCCAGCAGTTTTAGGTCCGCCAGGCTGGGATTCAACACCGGGGAGCTGTTTTTT.

Only a few counts were recorded for this clonotype. The genes are TRBV5-1 and TRBJ1-4, with D unresolved. Trimming pared 1 base from V and 0 bases from J, leaving 4 bases between. The V gene's germline CDR1 is SGHRS and CDR2 YFSETQ. This CDR3 has 14 residues. The CDR3 reads CASSLSPTNEKLFF. CDR3 sequence (DNA): TGCGCCAGCAGCTTGAGTCCAACTAATGAAAAACTGTTTTTT.

The chain has TRBV11-2 and TRBJ2-7; D gene unclear. This CDR3 has 13 amino acids. The V and J ends lost 1 base and 6 bases respectively, with 10 bases between them. Germline V gene sequence: CDR1 SGHAT, CDR2 FQNNGV. The CDR3 DNA follows: TGTGCCAGCAGCTTAGGCGAGTCTCTCGAGCAGTACTTC. Protein: CASSLGESLEQYF.

V usage is TRBV28 and J usage is TRBJ1-5; no reliable D call. Trimming cost V 6 bases and J 4 bases, with 7 bases left between them. Germline values: CDR1 MDHEN, CDR2 SYDVKM. The CDR3 is 12 residues long. The chain's CDR3 is CASSLLNQPQHF. The CDR3 coding sequence is TGTGCCAGCAGCCTGTTGAATCAGCCCCAGCATTTT.

This rearrangement joins TRBV11-1 to TRBJ2-1, with no clear D. V gave up 3 bases and J gave up 5 bases, with 14 bases separating them. The CDR3 is 15 residues long. Germline values: CDR1 SGHAT, CDR2 FQDESV (reference sequence). CDR3 sequence reads: CASSFDGTVDNEQFF. The DNA of the CDR3 is TGTGCCAGCAGCTTCGACGGTACAGTGGACAATGAGCAGTTCTTC.

In DNA, the CDR3 is TGTGCCAGCAGACGATCCGGGCTCCAAGAGACCCAGTACTTC. Amino acid sequence: CASRRSGLQETQYF. V and J are TRBV2 and TRBJ2-5; D gene ambiguous. The CDR3 loop spans 14 amino acids. Trimming pared 6 bases from V and 1 base from J, leaving 12 bases between. Germline assignment: CDR1 SNHLY and CDR2 FYNNEI.

For the CDR3, the DNA is TGTGCCTGGAGTTTGGGTCGGTCGGGGATGGAAAAACTGTTTTTT. Protein product: CAWSLGRSGMEKLFF. The rearrangement uses TRBV30 and TRBJ1-4, with D unclear. V lost 2 bases to trimming and J lost 8 bases, with 18 bases between them. The CDR3 covers 15 residues. Germline V lookup: CDR1 GTSNPN, CDR2 SVGIG (reference sequence).

The chain employs TRBV20-1 and TRBJ1-2; D is unresolved. Germline CDR1 and CDR2: DFQATT and SNEGSKA (reference sequence). V was clipped by 5 bases and J by 5 bases, with 21 bases between them. CDR3 size: 15 residues. CDR3 DNA: TGCAGTGCTGCCCCAGGTGGTGGCTTTTTGTATGGCTACACCTTC. It is translated as CSAAPGGGFLYGYTF.

The chain couples TRBV7-9 to TRBJ2-7; D gene uncertain. The CDR3 length is 12 residues. Germline assignment: CDR1 SEHNR and CDR2 FQNEAQ (reference sequence). The ends were cut back, 4 bases at V and 4 bases at J, with 8 bases in the middle. CDR3 residues: CASSSTKYEQYF. The CDR3 DNA reads TGTGCCAGCAGCTCAACAAAGTACGAGCAGTACTTC.

The gene calls are TRBV5-1 and TRBJ2-3; D uncertain. This CDR3 spans 13 amino acids. Trimming stripped 7 bases from V and 1 base from J, with 10 bases between. Germline-derived CDR1 and CDR2 are SGHRS and YFSETQ. The CDR3 loop reads CASHQSGTDTQYF. DNA for the CDR3: TGCGCCAGCCACCAATCCGGCACAGATACGCAGTATTTT.

This chain joins TRBV27 and TRBJ1-5; D not resolved. Trimming cost V 6 bases and J 2 bases, with 11 bases left between them. The CDR3 covers 14 residues. Germline lookup yields CDR1 MNHEY and CDR2 SMNVEV (reference sequence). As DNA, the CDR3 is TGTGCCAGCAGGGCGGCCGGGGGCAATCAGCCCCAGCATTTT. As protein: CASRAAGGNQPQHF.

The chain combines TRBV4-3 with TRBJ2-5; D is perhaps TRBD1 or TRBD2 (5 bases each). V gave up 0 bases and J gave up 4 bases, with 18 bases separating them. Germline V lookup: CDR1 LGHNA, CDR2 YSLEER. The CDR3 consists of 17 residues. Here the CDR3 DNA reads TGCGCCAGCAGCCAAGATGGGAGAATCCAGGGCACAGAGACCCAGTACTTC. This gives the protein CASSQDGRIQGTETQYF.

The rearrangement uses TRBV20-1 and TRBJ2-3; TRBD1 agrees at 7 bases. V shed 6 bases, J shed 9 bases, and the junction held 24 bases outside the gene matches. The CDR3 covers 17 residues. The germline gives CDR1 DFQATT, CDR2 SNEGSKA (reference sequence). The CDR3 region has the DNA TGCAGTGCCGCTAGAAGGGGGCCCAGCCGGGGCACAAGGACGCAGTATTTT. Translated: CSAARRGPSRGTRTQYF.

This sequence joins TRBV20-1 and TRBJ1-2; 7 bases are a match to TRBD1. Germline V lookup: CDR1 DFQATT, CDR2 SNEGSKA (reference sequence). V lost 5 bases to trimming and J lost 2 bases; unmatched junction nucleotides: 8. The CDR3 loop spans 14 amino acids. CDR3 protein: CSARRQGANYGYTF. The CDR3 nucleotides read TGCAGTGCTCGCCGACAGGGAGCGAACTATGGCTACACCTTC.

The J gene is TRBJ2-2, the V gene TRBV5-4; 8 bases fit TRBD1. The V segment lost 8 bases and the J segment 5 bases; nucleotides outside the gene matches: 23. The CDR3 sequence is 19 residues long. Germline V gene lookup returns CDR1 SGHNT and CDR2 YYREEE (reference sequence). The CDR3 nucleotides are TGTGCCAGGACCCGGCGGGGACAGGACACCTCGTGGGGGACCGGGGAGCTGTTTTTT. The encoded protein is CARTRRGQDTSWGTGELFF.